Below, one T cell receptor beta chain is given with its context. This entry belongs to a study of blood T cell repertoires in COVID-19. The overall study: Spain, Italy and the United States supplied samples that represented acute and convalescent COVID-19. The cDNA or gDNA used as material had been derived from T cells, B-cell-depleted T cells, or PBMCs.

Original handling: Amplifying reference gene primers gave estimates of nucleated cell counts. The protocol was immunoSEQ multiplex PCR, while the TCRdb copy is restricted to in-frame clones and leaves out a portion. V and J calls and clone size are given by that table; D and trimming were obtained from the DNA. The sample yields approximately 250,000 clones, around 86% seen once. CDR3 length: 17 amino acids. The germline V and J ends were trimmed by 1 base and 7 bases, with 17 bases remaining between them. Germline V gives CDR1 LGHNA, CDR2 YSLEER. Those enrolled in Seattle joined during active infection and were followed longitudinally afterward.

This chain connects TRBV4-3 to TRBJ1-6; weak D call: TRBD1 (6 bases). The sample was peripheral blood. The TCR comes from a woman between 55 and 75 years old with COVID-19, enrolled during active disease. The CDR3 sequence: CASSQGISGQPNSPLHF. For the CDR3, the DNA is TGCGCCAGCAGCCAAGGCATCTCCGGACAGCCCAATTCACCCCTCCACTTT.